A single sample is the source of the 15 T cell receptor beta chains below, sequenced in a study of blood T cells in healthy people across ages (dated by TCRdb to the mid-2010s). The library was prepared using 5' RACE. The listed sequencing device is Illumina HiSeq 2500. A second PCR of roughly 6 to 11 cycles was run with a J-beta primer mix and a sample-barcoded 5' primer. TCRdb took the public reads, trimmed them with fastp at Q25, ran MiXCR for clone calling and kept in-frame beta chains. Identical CDR3 protein sequences are pooled into one entry, listed with their most common genes and DNA. The sample profile shows about 1.5 million distinct CDR3 sequences; approximately 39% of them were found once. Around 4% of the sample lies in the top ten. Sample: blood. The receptors here all came from a woman aged 18-29 years in good health.

This clonotype appeared a few times. The chain is built from TRBV13 and TRBJ2-7; D gene ambiguous. This CDR3 region has 13 residues. Deletions cut 5 bases from V and 0 bases from J, with 8 bases between. Germline V lookup: CDR1 PRHDT, CDR2 FYEKMQ (reference sequence). In DNA, the CDR3 is TGTGCCAGCAGCCCCACATGCTCCTACGAGCAGTACTTC. This codes for CASSPTCSYEQYF.

V and J are TRBV11-2 and TRBJ2-5; 9 nucleotides match TRBD2. The CDR3 has 16 amino acids. After removal of 4 bases from V and 11 bases from J, the junction contained 17 bases not matched to a gene. Germline CDR1 is SGHAT and CDR2 is FQNNGV. The chain's CDR3 is CASSSYFSGSRYEQYF. CDR3 nucleotides: TGTGCCAGCAGCTCCTACTTTAGCGGGAGCCGTTATGAGCAGTACTTC.

V usage is TRBV7-9 and J usage is TRBJ1-5, with D perhaps matching TRBD1 (5 bases). Germline V gene sequence: CDR1 SEHNR, CDR2 FQNEAQ (reference sequence). This CDR3 has 15 amino acids. Trimming shortened V by 0 bases and J by 7 bases, and 13 bases separated the two germline ends. CDR3 loop: CASSLAGGKMQPQHF. DNA of the CDR3: TGTGCCAGCAGCTTAGCTGGGGGGAAGATGCAGCCCCAGCATTTT.

The V call is TRBV20-1, the J call TRBJ2-7; TRBD1 matches at 7 bases. The CDR3 contains 13 residues. The germline CDR1 and CDR2 sequences are DFQATT and SNEGSKA (reference sequence). V lost 6 bases and J lost 6; bases outside the gene matches: 11. The CDR3 DNA reads TGCAGTGCCGGGACAGCCCTAATAGGCGAGCAGTACTTC. The encoded protein is CSAGTALIGEQYF.

This clonotype was detected once. J is TRBJ1-1 and V is TRBV29-1; TRBD1 agrees at 8 bases. This CDR3 spans 12 amino acids. V was clipped by 7 bases and J by 7 bases; unmatched bases: 8. Germline assignment: CDR1 SQVTM and CDR2 ANQGSEA. CDR3 protein: CSGTDREVEAFF. The CDR3 DNA sequence: TGCAGCGGCACGGACAGGGAGGTTGAAGCTTTCTTT.

The J gene is TRBJ1-5, the V gene TRBV10-3; D perhaps matches TRBD1 (6 bases). The germline V and J ends were trimmed by 4 bases and 6 bases, with 16 bases remaining between them. The CDR3 contains 15 residues. From germline, CDR1 is ENHRY and CDR2 SYGVKD. CDR3 in DNA: TGTGCCATCAGTGTGGGGGGGGGCCCCGGTCAGCCCCAGCATTTT. Protein: CAISVGGGPGQPQHF.

The CDR3 DNA reads TGTGCCAGCAGCATGCCGAGCTTGCAGTATTTT. Translating it yields CASSMPSLQYF. This chain connects TRBV7-9 to TRBJ2-3, with unresolved D. Per germline, CDR1 SEHNR and CDR2 FQNEAQ (reference sequence). The CDR3 consists of 11 residues. The germline V and J ends were trimmed by 5 bases and 11 bases, with 11 bases remaining between them.

The chain employs TRBV9 and TRBJ2-5, with TRBD1 identical over 7 bases. The CDR3 loop spans 15 amino acids. J gave up 4 bases and V 2 bases, and 8 bases lay outside the gene matches. Germline-derived CDR1 and CDR2 are SGDLS and YYNGEE. CDR3 residues: CASSVRQGIGETQYF. The CDR3 DNA reads TGTGCCAGCAGCGTCAGACAGGGTATTGGAGAGACCCAGTACTTC.

V usage is TRBV6-2 or TRBV6-3 and J usage is TRBJ1-5; no firm D call. Germline lookup yields CDR1 MNHEY and CDR2 SVGEGT. This CDR3 is 15 amino acids long. V dropped 4 bases and J dropped 6 bases, with 16 bases sitting between them. CDR3 nucleotides: TGTGCCAGCAGTTCCCTTCGCATCCTCCGTCAGCCCCAGCATTTT. This codes for CASSSLRILRQPQHF.

The chain links TRBV4-1 to TRBJ1-1; TRBD1 matches at 7 bases. V trimming: 0 bases; J trimming: 0 bases; junction bases outside the gene matches: 4. Germline V gene data show CDR1 as MGHRA and CDR2 as YSYEKL. CDR3 size: 16 residues. The DNA for the CDR3 is TGCGCCAGCAGCCAAGAACGGGGACAGATGAACACTGAAGCTTTCTTT. This encodes CASSQERGQMNTEAFF.

The chain has TRBV5-1 and TRBJ1-2; D ambiguous. The CDR3 is 13 amino acids. The V gene lost 5 bases and the J gene lost 3 bases, with 11 bases spanning the gap. The V gene's germline CDR1 is SGHRS and CDR2 YFSETQ. CDR3 sequence reads: CASRQTVDYGYTF. The DNA for the CDR3 is TGCGCCAGCAGGCAAACAGTCGACTATGGCTACACCTTC.

The J gene is TRBJ2-7, the V gene TRBV21-1; whether TRBD1, the table's D call, matches the DNA was not checked. TRBV21-1 represents a pseudogene. The CDR3 runs to 15 residues. The CDR3 sequence: CASSTPERGQPALYF. CDR3 sequence (DNA): TGTGCCAGCAGCACTCCCGAGCGGGGACAGCCAGCGCTGTACTTC.

The rearrangement joins TRBV7-2 to TRBJ2-1; 8 bases agree with TRBD2. V lost 1 base to trimming and J lost 2 bases; unmatched junction nucleotides: 13. CDR3 length equals 19 residues. Germline assignment: CDR1 SGHTA and CDR2 FQGNSA. The CDR3 loop reads CASSLVYTESGSTYNEQFF. In DNA, the CDR3 is TGTGCCAGCAGCTTAGTATATACGGAGAGCGGGAGTACCTACAATGAGCAGTTCTTC.

This clonotype turned up a few times. This chain connects TRBV20-1 to TRBJ1-2; D is uncertain. The CDR3 contains 13 residues. The V gene lost 3 bases and the J gene lost 8 bases, with 16 bases spanning the gap. Germline loops: CDR1 DFQATT, CDR2 SNEGSKA (reference sequence). This CDR3 is CSARRLPGGGYTF. CDR3 DNA sequence: TGCAGTGCTAGGCGACTGCCCGGAGGGGGCTACACCTTC.

This chain uses TRBV6-6 with TRBJ1-1; perhaps TRBD1 as D (6 bases). Germline V gene lookup returns CDR1 MNHNY and CDR2 SVGAGI (reference sequence). Trimming left V 5 bases short and J 6 bases short, with 16 bases between. The CDR3 sequence is 14 residues long. The CDR3 DNA sequence: TGTGCCAGCAGTCACGGGACAACCCCCCCTGAAGCTTTCTTT. Translating gives CASSHGTTPPEAFF.